The clone carrying this TCR beta chain was observed a few times. Its target is not known. V was clipped by 4 bases and J by 0 bases; unmatched bases: 4. The CDR3 runs to 16 residues. The germline V gene has CDR1 MGHDK and CDR2 SYGVNS. The data stem from a study of T cell repertoires in cytomegalovirus infection. TCRdb re-analysed the reads in MiXCR, keeping a single row per CDR3 protein. The table has 350,000 to 400,000 distinct CDR3 sequences, about 35% seen once. Sequencing used cultured PBMCs, obtained from culture after CMV antigen stimulation. The receptor's source is a human donor in good health (CMV status not recorded). Some clones in this sample may be carry-over from other donors' samples. The chain employs TRBV25-1 and TRBJ2-3; 10 positions match TRBD2. The CDR3 protein is CASSAGLAASTDTQYF. The CDR3 region has the DNA TGTGCCAGCAGTGCCGGACTAGCGGCGAGCACAGATACGCAGTATTTT.